The 2 T cell receptor beta chains below were found in one sample sequenced in a study of response to subunit inactivated influenza vaccine (dated by TCRdb to the late 2010s). The library was built by means of RT-PCR. TCRdb lists the instrument as Illumina HiSeq 2500. In TCRdb, the public reads were trimmed at Q25 with fastp and aligned with MiXCR, with productive beta chains retained. Each entry merges the rows of one CDR3 protein and shows their most common DNA and genes. This sample holds more than 700,000 distinct CDR3 sequences; over 20% were observed only once. The leading ten clones occupy 10% of the sample. The material was PBMCs from blood, obtained approximately 5 days after vaccination. Every receptor here comes from a man aged 50 to 60 who received an inactivated influenza vaccine. Donor details come from another sample of the same person, matched by shared clones.

The V gene is TRBV20-1, the J gene TRBJ2-3; TRBD2 matches at 12 bases. The CDR3 is 15 amino acids. The J segment lost 5 bases and the V segment lost 6 bases, leaving 9 bases of the junction unmatched. Germline V gene lookup returns CDR1 DFQATT and CDR2 SNEGSKA (reference sequence). CDR3 DNA: TGCAGTGCCAACCCTAGCGGGAGGGCCGTAGATACGCAGTATTTT. Encoded protein: CSANPSGRAVDTQYF.

This chain links TRBV29-1 with TRBJ1-1; D unresolved. The V end was cut by 5 bases, the J end by 1 base, with 20 bases between. Germline V lookup: CDR1 SQVTM, CDR2 ANQGSEA. The CDR3 runs to 16 residues. This CDR3 is CSVPHPGRRRNTEAFF. The CDR3 DNA follows: TGCAGCGTTCCTCACCCAGGTAGAAGGCGGAACACTGAAGCTTTCTTT.